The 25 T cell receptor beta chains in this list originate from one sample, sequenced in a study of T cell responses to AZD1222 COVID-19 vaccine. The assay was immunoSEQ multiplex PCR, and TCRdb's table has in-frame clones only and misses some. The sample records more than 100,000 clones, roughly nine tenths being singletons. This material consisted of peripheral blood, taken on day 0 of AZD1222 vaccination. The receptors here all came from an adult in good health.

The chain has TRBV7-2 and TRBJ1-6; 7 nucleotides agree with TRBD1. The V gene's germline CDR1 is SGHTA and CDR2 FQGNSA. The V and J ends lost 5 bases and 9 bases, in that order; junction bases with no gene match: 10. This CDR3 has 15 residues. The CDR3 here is CASSAGTVQGSPLHF. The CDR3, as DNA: TGTGCCAGCAGCGCCGGGACAGTTCAAGGTTCACCCCTCCACTTT.

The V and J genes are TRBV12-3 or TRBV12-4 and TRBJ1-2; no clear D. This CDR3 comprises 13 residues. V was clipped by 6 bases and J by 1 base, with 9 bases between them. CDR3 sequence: CASRLQYNYGYTF. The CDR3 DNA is TGTGCCAGCAGACTACAGTATAACTATGGCTACACCTTC.

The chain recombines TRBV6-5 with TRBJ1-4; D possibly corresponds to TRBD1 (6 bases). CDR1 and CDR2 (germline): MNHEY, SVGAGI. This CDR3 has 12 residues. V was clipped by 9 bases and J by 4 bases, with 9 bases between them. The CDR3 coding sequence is TGTGCCAGTGTGGACAGTAATGAAAAACTGTTTTTT. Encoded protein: CASVDSNEKLFF.

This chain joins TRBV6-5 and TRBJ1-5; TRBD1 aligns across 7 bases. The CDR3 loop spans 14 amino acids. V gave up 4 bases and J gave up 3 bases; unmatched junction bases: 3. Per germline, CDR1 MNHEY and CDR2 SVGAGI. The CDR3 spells CASSFDRANQPQHF. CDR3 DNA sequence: TGTGCCAGCAGTTTTGACAGGGCCAATCAGCCCCAGCATTTT.

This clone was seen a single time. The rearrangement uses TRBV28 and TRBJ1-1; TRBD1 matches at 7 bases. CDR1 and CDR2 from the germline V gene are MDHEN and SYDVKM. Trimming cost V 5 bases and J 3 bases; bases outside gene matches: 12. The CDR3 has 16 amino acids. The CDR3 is CASSPNRGRGDTEAFF. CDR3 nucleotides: TGTGCCAGCAGTCCGAACAGGGGCCGAGGTGACACTGAAGCTTTCTTT.

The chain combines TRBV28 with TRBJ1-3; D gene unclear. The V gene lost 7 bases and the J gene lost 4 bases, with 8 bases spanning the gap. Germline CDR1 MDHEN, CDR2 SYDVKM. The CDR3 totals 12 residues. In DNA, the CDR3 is TGTGCCAGCAAGGGTCCGGGAAACACCATATATTTT. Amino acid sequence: CASKGPGNTIYF. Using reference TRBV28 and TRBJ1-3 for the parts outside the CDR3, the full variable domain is DVKVTQSSRYLVKRTGEKVFLECVQDMDHENMFWYRQDPGLGLRLIYFSYDVKMKEKGDIPEGYSVSREKKERFSLILESASTNQTSMYLCASKGPGNTIYFGEGSWLTVV.

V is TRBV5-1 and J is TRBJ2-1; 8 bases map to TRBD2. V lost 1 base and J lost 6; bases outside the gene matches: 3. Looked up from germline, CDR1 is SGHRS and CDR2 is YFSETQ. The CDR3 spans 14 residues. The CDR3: CASSLRGGLNEQFF. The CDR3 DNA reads TGCGCCAGCAGCTTGCGGGGGGGCCTCAATGAGCAGTTCTTC.

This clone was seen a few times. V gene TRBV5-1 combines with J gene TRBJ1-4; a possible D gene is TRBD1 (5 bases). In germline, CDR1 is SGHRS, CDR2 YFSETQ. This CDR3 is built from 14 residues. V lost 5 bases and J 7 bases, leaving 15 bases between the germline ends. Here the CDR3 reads CASSPQVLGEKLFF. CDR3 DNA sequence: TGCGCCAGCAGTCCACAGGTTTTAGGTGAAAAACTGTTTTTT.

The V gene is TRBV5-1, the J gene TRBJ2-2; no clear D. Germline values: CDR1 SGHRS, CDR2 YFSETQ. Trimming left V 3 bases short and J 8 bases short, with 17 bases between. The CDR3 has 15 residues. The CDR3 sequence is CASSSPDISSGELFF. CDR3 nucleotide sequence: TGCGCCAGCAGCTCGCCCGACATATCCTCGGGGGAGCTGTTTTTT.

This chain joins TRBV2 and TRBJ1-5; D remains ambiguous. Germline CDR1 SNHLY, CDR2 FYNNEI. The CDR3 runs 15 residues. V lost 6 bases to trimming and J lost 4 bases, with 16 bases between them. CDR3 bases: TGTGCCAGCAGCCAGAGCACGAGATCGAATCAGCCCCAGCATTTT. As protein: CASSQSTRSNQPQHF.

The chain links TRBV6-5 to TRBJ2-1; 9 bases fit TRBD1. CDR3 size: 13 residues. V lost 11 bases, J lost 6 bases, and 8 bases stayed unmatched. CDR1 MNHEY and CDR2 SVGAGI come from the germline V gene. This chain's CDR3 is CAARGTGPNEQFF. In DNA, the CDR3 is TGTGCCGCTAGAGGGACAGGGCCCAATGAGCAGTTCTTC.

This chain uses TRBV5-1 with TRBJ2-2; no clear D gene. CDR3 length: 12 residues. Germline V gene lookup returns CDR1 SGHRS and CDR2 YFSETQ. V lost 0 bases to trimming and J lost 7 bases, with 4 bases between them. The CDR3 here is CASSLVGGELFF. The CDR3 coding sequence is TGCGCCAGCAGCTTGGTAGGCGGGGAGCTGTTTTTT. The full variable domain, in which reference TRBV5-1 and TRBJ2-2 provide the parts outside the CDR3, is KAGVTQTPRYLIKTRGQQVTLSCSPISGHRSVSWYQQTPGQGLQFLFEYFSETQRNKGNFPGRFSGRQFSNSRSEMNVSTLELGDSALYLCASSLVGGELFFGEGSRLTVL.

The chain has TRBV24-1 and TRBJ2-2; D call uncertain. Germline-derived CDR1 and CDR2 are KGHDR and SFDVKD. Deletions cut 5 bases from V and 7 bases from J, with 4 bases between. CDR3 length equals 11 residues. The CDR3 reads CATSGLGELFF. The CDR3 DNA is TGTGCCACCAGTGGCCTCGGGGAGCTGTTTTTT.

CDR3 amino acids: CASSLKTNTEAFF. The DNA of the CDR3 is TGTGCCAGCAGTTTGAAGACAAACACTGAAGCTTTCTTT. The V and J genes are TRBV12-3 or TRBV12-4 and TRBJ1-1, with D hard to call. The CDR3 is 13 residues long. Trimming pared 3 bases from V and 2 bases from J, leaving 7 bases between.

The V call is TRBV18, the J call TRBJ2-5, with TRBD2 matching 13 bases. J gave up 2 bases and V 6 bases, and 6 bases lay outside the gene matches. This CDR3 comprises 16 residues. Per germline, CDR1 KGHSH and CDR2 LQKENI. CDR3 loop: CASSLLAGGQQETQYF. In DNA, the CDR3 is TGTGCCAGCTCGCTACTAGCGGGGGGGCAGCAAGAGACCCAGTACTTC.

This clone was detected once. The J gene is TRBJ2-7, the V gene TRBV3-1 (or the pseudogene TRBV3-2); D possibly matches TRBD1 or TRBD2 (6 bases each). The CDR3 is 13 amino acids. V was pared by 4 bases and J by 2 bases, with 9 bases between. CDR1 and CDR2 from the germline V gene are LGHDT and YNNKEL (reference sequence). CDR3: CASSPGGPYEQYF. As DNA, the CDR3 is TGTGCCAGCAGCCCCGGGGGCCCCTACGAGCAGTACTTC.

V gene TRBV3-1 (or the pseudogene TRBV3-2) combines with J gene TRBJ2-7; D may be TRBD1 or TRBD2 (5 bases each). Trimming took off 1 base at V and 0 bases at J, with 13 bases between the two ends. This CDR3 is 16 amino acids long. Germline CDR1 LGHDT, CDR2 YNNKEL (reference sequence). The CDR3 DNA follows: TGTGCCAGCAGCCAAGCTTGGGGCGCGGGCTCCTACGAGCAGTACTTC. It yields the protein CASSQAWGAGSYEQYF.

CDR3 protein: CASSSTGWSPLTGELFF. The DNA for the CDR3 is TGTGCCAGCAGTTCAACAGGGTGGAGCCCGTTGACCGGGGAGCTGTTTTTT. The rearrangement links TRBV27 to TRBJ2-2, with D possibly TRBD1 on 6 matching bases. Germline CDR1 reads MNHEY; CDR2 reads SMNVEV (reference sequence). Trimming stripped 4 bases from V and 5 bases from J, with 20 bases between. The CDR3 loop spans 17 amino acids.

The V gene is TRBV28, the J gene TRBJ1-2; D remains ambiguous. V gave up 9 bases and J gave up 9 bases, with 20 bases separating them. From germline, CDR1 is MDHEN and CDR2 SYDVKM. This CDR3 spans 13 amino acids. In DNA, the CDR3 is TGTGCCAGTAGCTTGGGCTCTGGGAGCCGCTACACCTTC. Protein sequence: CASSLGSGSRYTF.

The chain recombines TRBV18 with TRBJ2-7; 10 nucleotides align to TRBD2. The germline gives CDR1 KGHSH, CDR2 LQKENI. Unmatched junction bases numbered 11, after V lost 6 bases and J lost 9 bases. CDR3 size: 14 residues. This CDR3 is CASSSRSGGAVQYF. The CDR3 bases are TGTGCCAGCTCGTCGCGCAGCGGGGGGGCGGTGCAGTACTTC.

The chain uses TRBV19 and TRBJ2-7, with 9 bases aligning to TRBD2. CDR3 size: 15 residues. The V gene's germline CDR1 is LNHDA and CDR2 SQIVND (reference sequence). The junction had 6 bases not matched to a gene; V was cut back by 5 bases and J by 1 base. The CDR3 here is CASSPRLAASYEQYF. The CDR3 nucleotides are TGTGCCAGTAGTCCGCGACTAGCGGCTTCCTACGAGCAGTACTTC.

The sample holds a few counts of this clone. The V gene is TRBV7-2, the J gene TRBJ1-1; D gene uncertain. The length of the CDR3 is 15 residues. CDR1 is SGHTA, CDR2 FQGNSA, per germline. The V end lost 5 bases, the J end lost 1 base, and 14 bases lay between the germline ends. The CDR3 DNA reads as TGTGCCAGCAGCCCCAGCAGGATTTGGAACACTGAAGCTTTCTTT. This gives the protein CASSPSRIWNTEAFF. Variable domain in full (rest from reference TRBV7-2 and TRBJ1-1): GAGVSQSPSNKVTEKGKDVELRCDPISGHTALYWYRQSLGQGLEFLIYFQGNSAPDKSGLPSDRFSAERTGGSVSTLTIQRTQQEDSAVYLCASSPSRIWNTEAFFGQGTRLTVV.

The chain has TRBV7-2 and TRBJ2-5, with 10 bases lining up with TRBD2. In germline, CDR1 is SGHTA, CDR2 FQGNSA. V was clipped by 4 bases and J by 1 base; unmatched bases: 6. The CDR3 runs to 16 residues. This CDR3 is CASSSSSGGAQETQYF. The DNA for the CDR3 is TGTGCCAGCAGCTCCTCGAGCGGGGGGGCCCAAGAGACCCAGTACTTC.

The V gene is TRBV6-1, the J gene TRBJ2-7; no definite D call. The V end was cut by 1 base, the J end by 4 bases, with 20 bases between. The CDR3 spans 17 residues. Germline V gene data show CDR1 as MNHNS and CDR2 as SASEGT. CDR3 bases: TGTGCCAGCAGTGAAGGGGATCGCTTGCCTCCGGGTTACGAGCAGTACTTC. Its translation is CASSEGDRLPPGYEQYF.

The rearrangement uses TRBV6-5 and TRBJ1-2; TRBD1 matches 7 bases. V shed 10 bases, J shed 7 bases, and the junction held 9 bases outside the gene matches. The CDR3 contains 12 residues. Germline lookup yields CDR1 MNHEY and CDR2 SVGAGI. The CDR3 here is CAIQTGAGGYTF. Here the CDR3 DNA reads TGTGCCATCCAAACAGGGGCAGGTGGCTACACCTTC.